This passage covers 26 T cell receptor beta chains from one sample sequenced in a study of cytomegalovirus exposure and HLA in healthy donors (dated by TCRdb to 2015 to 2018). The method was the immunoSEQ multiplex PCR assay. The multiplex PCR relied on a mix of 60 forward primers for TCR Vbeta segments and 13 reverse primers for TCR Jbeta segments. The table comes from immuneACCESS by way of TCRdb, which keeps in-frame sequences with V and J called. Part of the clones is missing from these tables; in studies checked, under half for an unresolved V gene and the rest for unknown reasons. The sample has some 130,000 clones on record, 70% to 85% of them singletons. The top ten constitute about 7% of the sample. What was sequenced was PBMCs. The receptors stem from a man between 35 and 55 years old in good health and CMV-seropositive.

The chain recombines TRBV9 with TRBJ1-2; D call uncertain. The CDR3 runs to 13 residues. V was shortened by 2 bases and J by 6 bases, with 11 bases between the two germline ends. CDR1 SGDLS and CDR2 YYNGEE come from the germline V gene. The CDR3 DNA sequence: TGTGCCAGCAGCGTGGGCTCACTCCATGGCTACACCTTC. It specifies CASSVGSLHGYTF.

The chain couples TRBV7-2 to TRBJ1-1; 10 positions agree with TRBD1. The CDR3 totals 13 residues. Germline CDR1 and CDR2: SGHTA and FQGNSA. The V segment lost 2 bases and the J segment 11 bases; nucleotides outside the gene matches: 5. The CDR3 region is CASSLRQGADAFF. CDR3 nucleotides: TGTGCCAGCAGCTTACGACAGGGGGCCGATGCTTTCTTT.

V and J are TRBV10-2 and TRBJ1-2, with D unresolved. Germline lookup yields CDR1 WSHSY and CDR2 SAAADI. Trimming stripped 6 bases from V and 6 bases from J, with 17 bases between. This CDR3 is built from 14 residues. In DNA, the CDR3 is TGCGCCAGCAGCGAGACGGACTCTTGGAATGGCTACACCTTC. The encoded protein is CASSETDSWNGYTF.

This sequence joins TRBV7-6 and TRBJ1-3; D uncertain. Trimming cost V 3 bases and J 4 bases, with 13 bases left between them. CDR1 SGHVS and CDR2 FNYEAQ come from the germline V gene. This CDR3 comprises 15 residues. The CDR3 DNA reads as TGTGCCAGCAGCTTGACACAAACTGACGGAAACACCATATATTTT. Protein: CASSLTQTDGNTIYF.

The chain links TRBV5-4 to TRBJ2-5; D perhaps matches TRBD2 (6 bases). Germline V lookup: CDR1 SGHNT, CDR2 YYREEE (reference sequence). CDR3 length equals 14 residues. V gave up 0 bases and J gave up 3 bases, with 9 bases separating them. CDR3 residues: CASSLGVAEETQYF. The CDR3 bases are TGTGCCAGCAGCTTGGGAGTAGCGGAAGAGACCCAGTACTTC.

This clone was recorded once. V usage is TRBV5-1 and J usage is TRBJ2-3, with 7 bases fitting TRBD2. Germline V CDR1 and CDR2: SGHRS, YFSETQ. The length of the CDR3 is 14 residues. The ends lost 0 bases at V and 3 bases at J; junction bases unmatched: 1. DNA for the CDR3: TGCGCCAGCAGCTTGGAACTAGCGACAGATACGCAGTATTTT. Residues: CASSLELATDTQYF.

Only one count was recorded for this clone. This sequence joins TRBV18 and TRBJ2-3; TRBD2 agrees at 9 bases. The CDR3 is 15 amino acids. Trimming removed 3 bases from V and 5 bases from J; junction bases left unmatched: 6. Looked up from germline, CDR1 is KGHSH and CDR2 is LQKENI. The DNA for the CDR3 is TGTGCCAGCTCACCTTTAGCGGGAGTGATAGATACGCAGTATTTT. This sequence encodes CASSPLAGVIDTQYF.

This sequence joins TRBV6-6 and TRBJ1-2, with no clear D. The CDR3 runs 12 residues. The V end lost 6 bases, the J end lost 7 bases, and 12 bases lay between the germline ends. CDR1 and CDR2 from the germline V gene are MNHNY and SVGAGI (reference sequence). CDR3 protein: CASSLERSGYTF. Here the CDR3 DNA reads TGTGCCAGCAGCCTAGAGCGGAGTGGCTACACCTTC.

V and J are TRBV15 and TRBJ1-3; D gene ambiguous. The V and J ends lost 2 bases and 4 bases respectively, with 6 bases between them. The CDR3 is made up of 13 amino acids. Germline V CDR1 and CDR2: LNHNV, YYDKDF (reference sequence). The DNA of the CDR3 is TGTGCCACCAGCAGACCCGGGGGAAACACCATATATTTT. Translating it yields CATSRPGGNTIYF.

The gene calls are TRBV10-3 and TRBJ1-2, with a possible D match to TRBD1 (6 bases). Germline CDR1 reads ENHRY; CDR2 reads SYGVKD. The germline V and J ends were trimmed by 3 bases and 3 bases, with 8 bases remaining between them. CDR3 length: 13 residues. CDR3: CAISDRGDYGYTF. In DNA form, the CDR3 reads TGTGCCATCAGTGACAGGGGAGACTATGGCTACACCTTC.

This chain connects TRBV5-6 to TRBJ2-3; TRBD2 might be the D (5 bases). Germline-derived CDR1 and CDR2 are SGHDT and YYEEEE. The germline V and J ends were trimmed by 0 bases and 1 base, with 9 bases remaining between them. The CDR3 contains 15 residues. The CDR3 bases are TGTGCCAGCAGCTTGGTAGGAGGCGGCACAGATACGCAGTATTTT. Its protein product is CASSLVGGGTDTQYF.

The genes are TRBV21-1 and TRBJ2-1; the table calls TRBD1, which could not be checked here. TRBV21-1 corresponds to a pseudogene. The CDR3 is made up of 20 amino acids. CDR3 loop: CASSRLRDRGLMSSYNEQFF. CDR3 in DNA: TGTGCCAGCAGTCGTCTCCGGGACAGGGGGCTAATGAGCTCCTACAATGAGCAGTTCTTC.

This clone was found a few times. The CDR3 DNA reads as TGTGCCAGCAGCAGGGCCGGGACAGGAGACTACGAGCAGTACTTC. Residues: CASSRAGTGDYEQYF. The chain combines TRBV11-2 with TRBJ2-7; 8 positions agree with TRBD1. Trimming removed 5 bases from V and 3 bases from J; junction bases left unmatched: 9. This CDR3 comprises 15 residues. Germline V CDR1 and CDR2: SGHAT, FQNNGV.

The sample holds a few counts of this clone. As DNA, the CDR3 is TGTGCCAGCAGCTTGAGAACCGGGACAGGGGACCAGACCCAGTACTTC. The encoded protein is CASSLRTGTGDQTQYF. The chain is built from TRBV5-8 and TRBJ2-5; TRBD1 agrees at 10 bases. V gave up 1 base and J gave up 6 bases; unmatched junction bases: 9. The CDR3 length is 16 residues. Germline values: CDR1 SGHTS, CDR2 YDEGEE.

The chain links TRBV5-1 to TRBJ2-5; 10 bases map to TRBD2. CDR3 length: 17 amino acids. The junction had 7 bases not matched to a gene; V was cut back by 0 bases and J by 2 bases. Per the germline V gene, CDR1 is SGHRS and CDR2 is YFSETQ. In DNA, the CDR3 is TGCGCCAGCAGCTTGGGGCTAGCGGGAGTCAGGCAAGAGACCCAGTACTTC. The encoded protein is CASSLGLAGVRQETQYF.

This chain connects TRBV6-1 to TRBJ1-4; 7 positions agree with TRBD1. Losses at the gene ends were 11 bases for V and 6 bases for J; bases not matched to a gene: 6. In germline, CDR1 is MNHNS, CDR2 SASEGT. CDR3 length: 12 amino acids. CDR3 amino acids: CAGRQGDEKLFF. The CDR3 nucleotides read TGTGCCGGAAGACAGGGAGATGAAAAACTGTTTTTT.

J is TRBJ2-1 and V is TRBV10-2, with no clear D. Germline V lookup: CDR1 WSHSY, CDR2 SAAADI. V was trimmed by 8 bases and J by 6 bases, leaving 14 bases between them. The CDR3 totals 13 residues. This chain's CDR3 is CASAPRSPNEQFF. CDR3 coding DNA: TGCGCCAGCGCCCCGAGGAGCCCCAATGAGCAGTTCTTC.

The rearrangement uses TRBV4-2 and TRBJ2-7; 8 bases line up with TRBD1. The germline V gene encodes CDR1 LGHNA and CDR2 YNFKEQ. This CDR3 comprises 16 residues. V gave up 0 bases and J gave up 2 bases; unmatched junction bases: 6. The CDR3 loop reads CASSQDGQGGPYEQYF. The CDR3 coding sequence is TGTGCCAGCAGCCAAGACGGACAGGGAGGTCCCTACGAGCAGTACTTC.

The genes are TRBV5-1 and TRBJ2-1, with D perhaps matching TRBD2 (5 bases). Per germline, CDR1 SGHRS and CDR2 YFSETQ. Trimming took off 7 bases at V and 2 bases at J, with 13 bases between the two ends. This CDR3 contains 14 residues. CDR3 in amino acids: CASHQLGAYNEQFF. In nucleotides, the CDR3 is TGCGCCAGCCACCAACTAGGAGCCTACAATGAGCAGTTCTTC. Full variable domain (outside the CDR3, taken from reference TRBV5-1 and TRBJ2-1): KAGVTQTPRYLIKTRGQQVTLSCSPISGHRSVSWYQQTPGQGLQFLFEYFSETQRNKGNFPGRFSGRQFSNSRSEMNVSTLELGDSALYLCASHQLGAYNEQFFGPGTRLTVL.

The rearrangement links TRBV19 to TRBJ2-7; 11 bases agree with TRBD2. The CDR3 contains 15 residues. Germline V gene sequence: CDR1 LNHDA, CDR2 SQIVND (reference sequence). V lost 8 bases and J lost 3; bases outside the gene matches: 9. CDR3 amino acids: CASEGWTSGRYEQYF. The CDR3 region has the DNA TGTGCCAGTGAGGGGTGGACTAGCGGGCGCTACGAGCAGTACTTC.

This clone turned up a few times. J is TRBJ2-3 and V is TRBV12-5; D uncertain. The CDR3 length is 13 residues. V was shortened by 1 base and J by 5 bases, with 7 bases between the two germline ends. Germline assignment: CDR1 LGHNT and CDR2 FRNRAP. For the CDR3, the DNA is TGTGCTAGTGGTTTGGGCAGTGGAGATACGCAGTATTTT. It specifies CASGLGSGDTQYF.

The chain employs TRBV5-1 and TRBJ2-2; D is perhaps TRBD2 (5 bases). The length of the CDR3 is 15 residues. V lost 2 bases and J 5 bases, leaving 13 bases between the germline ends. Germline V gene data show CDR1 as SGHRS and CDR2 as YFSETQ. The CDR3 protein is CASSLETPGTGELFF. The CDR3 bases are TGCGCCAGCAGCTTAGAGACCCCGGGGACCGGGGAGCTGTTTTTT.

The rearrangement links TRBV19 to TRBJ2-1; possible D gene TRBD2, 5 bases. With 7 bases removed from V and 4 bases from J, the gap between germline ends came to 20 bases. Per germline, CDR1 LNHDA and CDR2 SQIVND (reference sequence). The CDR3 totals 16 residues. CDR3 DNA sequence: TGTGCCAGTATTCCAAATGTCGCTAGCCGATACAATGAGCAGTTCTTC. This encodes CASIPNVASRYNEQFF.

The CDR3 DNA sequence: TGTGCCAGCAGCTTAGGCGCCCGAACGCAAGAGACCCAGTACTTC. Amino acid sequence: CASSLGARTQETQYF. The rearrangement links TRBV7-9 to TRBJ2-5; D is unresolved. Germline CDR1 SEHNR, CDR2 FQNEAQ (reference sequence). This CDR3 is 15 amino acids long. Trimming cost V 1 base and J 2 bases, with 11 bases left between them.

V is TRBV19 and J is TRBJ1-6; TRBD1 matches 7 bases. The CDR3 totals 14 residues. CDR1 is LNHDA and CDR2 is SQIVND in the germline V gene (reference sequence). V lost 8 bases to trimming and J lost 7 bases; unmatched junction nucleotides: 8. This chain's CDR3 is CASGGTDFNSPLHF. The CDR3 DNA reads as TGTGCCAGTGGAGGGACAGATTTCAATTCACCCCTCCACTTT.

The chain is built from TRBV30 and TRBJ2-5; the match to TRBD2 covers 10 bases. Matching the DNA end better, TRBJ2-7 makes the J call doubtful. The CDR3 has 14 amino acids. Germline lookup yields CDR1 GTSNPN and CDR2 SVGIG (reference sequence). CDR3 DNA: TGTGCCTGGACCCAGCGGATAGCGGGAGGCGAGCAGTACTTC. Its protein product is CAWTQRIAGGEQYF.